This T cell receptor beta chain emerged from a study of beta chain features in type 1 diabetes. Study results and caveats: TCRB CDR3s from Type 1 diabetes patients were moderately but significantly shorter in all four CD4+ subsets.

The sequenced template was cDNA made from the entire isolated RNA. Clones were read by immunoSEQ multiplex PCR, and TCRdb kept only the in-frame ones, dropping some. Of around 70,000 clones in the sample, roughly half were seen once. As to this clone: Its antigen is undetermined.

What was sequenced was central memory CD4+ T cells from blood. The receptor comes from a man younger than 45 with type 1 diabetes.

The CDR3 coding sequence is TGTGCCAGCAGCTATCAGGGGAGTCAGCCCCAGCATTTT. This encodes CASSYQGSQPQHF. The chain uses TRBV7-2 and TRBJ1-5; D is perhaps TRBD1 (6 bases). Germline V CDR1 and CDR2: SGHTA, FQGNSA. The V and J ends lost 4 bases and 6 bases respectively, with 10 bases between them. The CDR3 totals 13 residues.